This T cell receptor beta chain originates from a study of vaccination and CD4 T cells after COVID-19. Study as a whole: SARS-CoV-2, HCoV-NL63, HCoV-OC43 and HCoV-229E supplied the overlapping spike peptides used to stimulate cells.

CDR3 length: 18 residues. Treatment: approximately nine-day PBMC culture with coronavirus spike peptide pools or control peptides (ViraFEST assay). Cultures used 2.1 million or so PBMCs per well, about 9.9 IU/ml IL-2 and about 10 ug/ml peptides. Days 3 and 7 saw half the medium replaced with fresh IL-2 medium. On this clonotype: No antigen is known for it.

CD4+ T cells that had been cultured provided DNA sequenced with the Oncomine TCR Beta short-read assay. TCRdb redid the calling of the PCR reads with MiXCR, one entry per CDR3 protein. The table has 15,000 to 20,000 distinct CDR3 sequences, about 40% seen once. Sequences were obtained from CD4+ T cells from blood, cultured in vitro. The chain recombines TRBV21-1 with TRBJ1-1; TRBD1, the table's D call, lacks a check against the DNA. TRBV21-1 is a listed pseudogene. The receptor was isolated from a human donor who had recovered from COVID-19. CDR3 bases: TGTGCCAGCAGCAAAGAGATCGGGCATCCCCCTTTGGACGCTGAAGCTTTCTTT. Amino acid sequence: CASSKEIGHPPLDAEAFF.